This T cell receptor beta chain was documented in a study of early T cells in non-severe SARS-CoV-2 infection. This clonotype was counted many times. TCRdb ran MiXCR on the 5' RACE reads and lists one entry per CDR3 protein. The repertoire holds over 35,000 distinct CDR3 sequences, with approximately 5.9% as singletons. Germline CDR1 and CDR2: MNHEY and SVGAGI. The length of the CDR3 is 17 residues. The V gene end was trimmed by 5 bases and the J gene end by 3 bases; junction bases not matched to a gene: 8. This sequence was found in an adult who was a healthcare worker with PCR-confirmed SARS-CoV-2 infection or an uninfected control (not recorded which). V is TRBV6-5 and J is TRBJ2-7, with 15 bases fitting TRBD2. This specimen was whole blood, taken at baseline. CDR3 DNA sequence: TGTGCCAGCAGTAGGACTAGCGGGGGGGCTAGAGGCTACGAGCAGTACTTC. This encodes CASSRTSGGARGYEQYF.